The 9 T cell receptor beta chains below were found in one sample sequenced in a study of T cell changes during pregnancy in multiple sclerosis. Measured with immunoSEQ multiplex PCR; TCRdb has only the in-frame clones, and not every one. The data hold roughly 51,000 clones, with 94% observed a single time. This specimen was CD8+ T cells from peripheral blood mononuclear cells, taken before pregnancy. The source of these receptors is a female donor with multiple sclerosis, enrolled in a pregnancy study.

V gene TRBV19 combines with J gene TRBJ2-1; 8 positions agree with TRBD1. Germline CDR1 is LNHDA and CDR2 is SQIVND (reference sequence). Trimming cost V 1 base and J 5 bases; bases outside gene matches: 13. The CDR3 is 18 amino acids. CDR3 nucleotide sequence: TGTGCCAGTAGTATAGTTAGCTTAGGACAGGGTCCCAACAATGAGCAGTTCTTC. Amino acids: CASSIVSLGQGPNNEQFF. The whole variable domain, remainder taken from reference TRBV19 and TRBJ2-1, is DGGITQSPKYLFRKEGQNVTLSCEQNLNHDAMYWYRQDPGQGLRLIYYSQIVNDFQKGDIAEGYSVSREKKESFPLTVTSAQKNPTAFYLCASSIVSLGQGPNNEQFFGPGTRLTVL.

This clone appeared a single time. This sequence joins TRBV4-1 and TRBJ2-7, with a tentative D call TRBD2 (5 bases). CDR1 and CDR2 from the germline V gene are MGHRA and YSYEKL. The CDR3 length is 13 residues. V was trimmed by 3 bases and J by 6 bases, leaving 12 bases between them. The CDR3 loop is CASSHRTSAEQYF. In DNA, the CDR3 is TGCGCCAGCAGCCACCGCACTAGTGCCGAGCAGTACTTC.

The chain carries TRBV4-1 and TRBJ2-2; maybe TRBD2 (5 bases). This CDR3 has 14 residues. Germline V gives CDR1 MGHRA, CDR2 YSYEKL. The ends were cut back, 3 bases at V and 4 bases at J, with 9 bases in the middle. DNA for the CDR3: TGCGCCAGCAGCCACATCCGGGGCACCGGGGAGCTGTTTTTT. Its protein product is CASSHIRGTGELFF.

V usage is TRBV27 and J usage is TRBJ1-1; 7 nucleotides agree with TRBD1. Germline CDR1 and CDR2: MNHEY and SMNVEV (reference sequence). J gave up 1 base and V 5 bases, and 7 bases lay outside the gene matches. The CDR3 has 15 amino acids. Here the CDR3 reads CASSPRQGRNTEAFF. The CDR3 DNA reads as TGTGCCAGCAGTCCCCGACAGGGCCGGAACACTGAAGCTTTCTTT.

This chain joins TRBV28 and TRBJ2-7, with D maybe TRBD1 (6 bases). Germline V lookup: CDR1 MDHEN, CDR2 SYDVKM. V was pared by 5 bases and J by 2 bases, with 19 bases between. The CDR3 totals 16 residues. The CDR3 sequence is CASSRPTGSPPYEQYF. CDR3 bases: TGTGCCAGCAGTCGCCCGACAGGTTCCCCTCCCTACGAGCAGTACTTC.

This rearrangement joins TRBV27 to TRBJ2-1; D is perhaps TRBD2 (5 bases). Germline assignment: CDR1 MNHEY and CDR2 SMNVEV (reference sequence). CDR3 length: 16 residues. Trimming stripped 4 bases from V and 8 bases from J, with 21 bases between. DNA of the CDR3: TGTGCCAGCAGTTGGCTCAGGAACCTGAGGGTCCATGAGCAGTTCTTC. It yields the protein CASSWLRNLRVHEQFF.

CDR3 DNA sequence: TGTGCCAGCAGCTGGACTAAAAGTAGCGGGAGGACTTACGAGCAGTACTTC. Its translation: CASSWTKSSGRTYEQYF. The chain is built from TRBV7-9 and TRBJ2-7, with TRBD2 identical over 10 bases. The CDR3 totals 17 residues. Per the germline V gene, CDR1 is SEHNR and CDR2 is FQNEAQ (reference sequence). The trim removed 4 bases at V and 4 bases at J, leaving 13 bases unmatched. The variable domain in full, completed from reference TRBV7-9 and TRBJ2-7, reads DTGVSQNPRHKITKRGQNVTFRCDPISEHNRLYWYRQTLGQGPEFLTYFQNEAQLEKSRLLSDRFSAERPKGSFSTLEIQRTEQGDSAMYLCASSWTKSSGRTYEQYFGPGTRLTVT.

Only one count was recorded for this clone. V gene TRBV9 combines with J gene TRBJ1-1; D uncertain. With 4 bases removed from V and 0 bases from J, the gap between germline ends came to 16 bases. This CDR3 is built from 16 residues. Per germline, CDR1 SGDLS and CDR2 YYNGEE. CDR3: CASSPLDLVLNTEAFF. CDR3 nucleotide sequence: TGTGCCAGCAGCCCACTGGACTTAGTCTTGAACACTGAAGCTTTCTTT.

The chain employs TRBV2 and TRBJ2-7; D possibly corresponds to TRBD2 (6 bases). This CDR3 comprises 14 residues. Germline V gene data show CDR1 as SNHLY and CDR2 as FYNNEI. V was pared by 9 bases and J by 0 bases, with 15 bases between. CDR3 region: CASLEAGFSYEQYF. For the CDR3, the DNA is TGTGCCAGTCTCGAAGCGGGCTTCTCCTACGAGCAGTACTTC.